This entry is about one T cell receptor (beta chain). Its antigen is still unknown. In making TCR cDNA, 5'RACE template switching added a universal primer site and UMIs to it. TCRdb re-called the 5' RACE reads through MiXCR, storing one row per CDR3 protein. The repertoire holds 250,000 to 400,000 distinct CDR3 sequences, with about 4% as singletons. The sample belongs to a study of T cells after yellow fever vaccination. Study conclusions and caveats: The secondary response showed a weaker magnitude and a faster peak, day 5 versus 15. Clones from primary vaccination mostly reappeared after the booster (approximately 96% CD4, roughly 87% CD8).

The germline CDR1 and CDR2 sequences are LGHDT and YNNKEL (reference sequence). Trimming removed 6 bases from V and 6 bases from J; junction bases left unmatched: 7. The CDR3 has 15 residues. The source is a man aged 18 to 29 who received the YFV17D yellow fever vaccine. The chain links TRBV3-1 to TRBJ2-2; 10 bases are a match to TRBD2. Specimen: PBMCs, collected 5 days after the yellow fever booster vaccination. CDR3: CASSSSGGVSGELFF. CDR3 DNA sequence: TGTGCCAGCAGTTCAAGCGGGGGGGTCTCCGGGGAGCTGTTTTTT.